A single sample is the source of the 4 T cell receptor beta chains below, sequenced in a study of T cell clonotyping in hematopoietic cell transplantation. Data came from immunoSEQ multiplex PCR; TCRdb stores just in-frame clones and leaves some out. This sample has 35,000 to 45,000 clones, with about 87% found just once. Sequencing used peripheral blood mononuclear cells. The receptors come from a woman aged 35 to 49 in good health. Some clones in this sample may be carry-over from other donors' samples.

The chain links TRBV28 to TRBJ2-2; D possibly corresponds to TRBD2 (5 bases). The CDR3 consists of 15 residues. The V gene lost 5 bases and the J gene lost 2 bases, with 12 bases spanning the gap. Germline values: CDR1 MDHEN, CDR2 SYDVKM. The DNA of the CDR3 is TGTGCCAGCAGTCCGCCGGGAAGAAACACCGGGGAGCTGTTTTTT. Its protein is CASSPPGRNTGELFF.

The chain couples TRBV10-1 to TRBJ2-2; tentative D call: TRBD2 (5 bases). This CDR3 spans 13 amino acids. V was pared by 8 bases and J by 5 bases, with 12 bases between. Germline CDR1 reads WNHNN; CDR2 reads SYGVQD (reference sequence). The CDR3 DNA follows: TGCGCCAGCGCCGAGGACTTTACCGGGGAGCTGTTTTTT. Amino acids: CASAEDFTGELFF.

The table lists this clone with a count of one. The chain uses TRBV19 and TRBJ1-1; 7 bases are a match to TRBD1. Germline lookup yields CDR1 LNHDA and CDR2 SQIVND (reference sequence). The CDR3 contains 13 residues. The J segment lost 2 bases and the V segment lost 10 bases, leaving 7 bases of the junction unmatched. Here the CDR3 reads CATLRDRNTEAFF. The CDR3 nucleotides read TGTGCCACCCTCCGGGACAGAAACACTGAAGCTTTCTTT. Variable domain in full (rest from reference TRBV19 and TRBJ1-1): DGGITQSPKYLFRKEGQNVTLSCEQNLNHDAMYWYRQDPGQGLRLIYYSQIVNDFQKGDIAEGYSVSREKKESFPLTVTSAQKNPTAFYLCATLRDRNTEAFFGQGTRLTVV.

The rearrangement uses TRBV29-1 and TRBJ1-1; no clear D. The germline V and J ends were trimmed by 3 bases and 0 bases, with 11 bases remaining between them. CDR1 is SQVTM, CDR2 ANQGSEA, per germline. The CDR3 has 14 amino acids. The CDR3 loop reads CSVDRDGMNTEAFF. The CDR3 DNA sequence: TGCAGCGTTGATAGGGATGGTATGAACACTGAAGCTTTCTTT.